The rows below give T cell receptor beta chains drawn from one sample of a study of T cells in Graves' hyperthyroidism and ophthalmopathy. TCRdb re-called the multiplex PCR reads with MiXCR, one entry per CDR3 protein. The data show 500,000 to 600,000 distinct CDR3 sequences, about 46% seen once. Specimen: peripheral blood or thyroid tissue (not recorded which). These TCRs come from an adult woman with Graves' disease, either hyperthyroidism or ophthalmopathy (not recorded which). The CDR3 runs from the conserved cysteine through the conserved F or W. D genes are given only for firm matches. Expanded clones get a size class; other rows say once, few or many, or leave the size out.

v_call: TRBV20-1; d_call: .; clone_size: .; j_call: TRBJ2-7; cdr3_length: 13; cdr3_nt: TGCAGTGCTAGGACAGCGACCTCCTACGAGCAGTACTTC; cdr3_aa: CSARTATSYEQYF
v_call: TRBV3-1; d_call: TRBD1; clone_size: .; j_call: TRBJ2-5; cdr3_length: 15; cdr3_nt: TGTGCCAGCAGCCTCAGGGGGAGCAATCAAGAGACCCAGTACTTC; cdr3_aa: CASSLRGSNQETQYF
v_call: TRBV11-2; d_call: .; clone_size: many; j_call: TRBJ1-1; cdr3_length: 14; cdr3_nt: TGTGCCAGCAGCTTCGACAGACAAAACACTGAAGCTTTCTTT; cdr3_aa: CASSFDRQNTEAFF
v_call: TRBV9; d_call: .; clone_size: many; j_call: TRBJ1-1; cdr3_length: 15; cdr3_nt: TGTGCCAGCAGCGTAGACGCGGGTATCGACACTGAAGCTTTCTTT; cdr3_aa: CASSVDAGIDTEAFF
v_call: TRBV6-6; d_call: .; clone_size: .; j_call: TRBJ2-7; cdr3_length: 14; cdr3_nt: TGTGCCAGTCAAATGTCTGGGTCCTCCTACGAGCAGTACTTC; cdr3_aa: CASQMSGSSYEQYF
v_call: TRBV2; d_call: TRBD1; clone_size: many; j_call: TRBJ1-4; cdr3_length: 11; cdr3_nt: TGTGCCAGCAGACAGGGGGCTACAACGTTTTTT; cdr3_aa: CASRQGATTFF
v_call: TRBV4-1; d_call: .; clone_size: many; j_call: TRBJ1-1; cdr3_length: 15; cdr3_nt: TGCGCCAGCAGCCAATCCCCGGGATTGAACACTGAAGCTTTCTTT; cdr3_aa: CASSQSPGLNTEAFF
v_call: TRBV10-2; d_call: .; clone_size: many; j_call: TRBJ2-7; cdr3_length: 12; cdr3_nt: TGCGCCAGCTCCCAGGTTTTGTACGAGCAGTACTTC; cdr3_aa: CASSQVLYEQYF
v_call: TRBV7-9; d_call: .; clone_size: few; j_call: TRBJ1-2; cdr3_length: 20; cdr3_nt: TGTGCCAGCAGTCTACGCAACACCCCGTCGGGGGGGTCGGTATGGTATGGCTACACCTTC; cdr3_aa: CASSLRNTPSGGSVWYGYTF
v_call: TRBV15; d_call: .; clone_size: .; j_call: TRBJ1-1; cdr3_length: 14; cdr3_nt: TGTGCCACCAGCGGAGCAGGCGCCAACACTGAAGCTTTCTTT; cdr3_aa: CATSGAGANTEAFF
v_call: TRBV20-1; d_call: .; clone_size: many; j_call: TRBJ1-5; cdr3_length: 12; cdr3_nt: TGCAGTGCTAGAGATCGTGGGAAGCCCCAGCATTTT; cdr3_aa: CSARDRGKPQHF
v_call: TRBV12-3/TRBV12-4; d_call: .; clone_size: many; j_call: TRBJ1-1; cdr3_length: 14; cdr3_nt: TGTGCCAGCAGTTTTGGACTTACCTCCTATCGTACTTTCTTT; cdr3_aa: CASSFGLTSYRTFF
v_call: TRBV4-1; d_call: .; clone_size: .; j_call: TRBJ1-2; cdr3_length: 15; cdr3_nt: TGTGCCAGCAGAAAGGGACTAGGCCTTAACTATGGCTACACCTTC; cdr3_aa: CASRKGLGLNYGYTF
v_call: TRBV29-1; d_call: TRBD1; clone_size: many; j_call: TRBJ1-5; cdr3_length: 13; cdr3_nt: TGCAGCGTTGGGACAGGGAGAAATCAGCCCCAGCATTTT; cdr3_aa: CSVGTGRNQPQHF
v_call: TRBV10-2; d_call: .; clone_size: .; j_call: TRBJ2-1; cdr3_length: 11; cdr3_nt: TGCGCCAGCAGTCCTCTACATGAGCAGTTCTTC; cdr3_aa: CASSPLHEQFF
v_call: TRBV6-5; d_call: .; clone_size: .; j_call: TRBJ1-5; cdr3_length: 15; cdr3_nt: TGTGCCAGCAGTTTTCCAATGGGTGGGCCTCAGCCCCAGCATTTT; cdr3_aa: CASSFPMGGPQPQHF
v_call: TRBV4-3; d_call: .; clone_size: many; j_call: TRBJ1-5; cdr3_length: 15; cdr3_nt: TGCGCCAGCAGCCAAGATCCTTGGACCCATCAGCCCCAGCATTTT; cdr3_aa: CASSQDPWTHQPQHF
v_call: TRBV30; d_call: .; clone_size: .; j_call: TRBJ1-1; cdr3_length: 12; cdr3_nt: TGTGCCTGGATTTGGGGGGTCACTGAAGCTTTCTTT; cdr3_aa: CAWIWGVTEAFF
v_call: TRBV7-2; d_call: TRBD2; clone_size: .; j_call: TRBJ2-5; cdr3_length: 14; cdr3_nt: TGTGCCAGCAGCTTAGAAGGGAGGGGTGAGACCCAGTACTTC; cdr3_aa: CASSLEGRGETQYF
v_call: TRBV10-3; d_call: .; clone_size: .; j_call: TRBJ1-1; cdr3_length: 14; cdr3_nt: TGTGCCATCAGTGAGTCGTTAAGCGGGGCGCTAGCTTTCTTT; cdr3_aa: CAISESLSGALAFF
v_call: TRBV29-1; d_call: .; clone_size: .; j_call: TRBJ2-7; cdr3_length: 13; cdr3_nt: TGCAGCTTGGAGGCGGGAACGCCCTACGAGCAGTACTTC; cdr3_aa: CSLEAGTPYEQYF
v_call: TRBV29-1; d_call: TRBD2; clone_size: few; j_call: TRBJ2-3; cdr3_length: 15; cdr3_nt: TGCAGCGTAGTATTAGCGGGAGGCCTCACAGATACGCAGTATTTT; cdr3_aa: CSVVLAGGLTDTQYF
v_call: TRBV20-1; d_call: TRBD1; clone_size: .; j_call: TRBJ1-4; cdr3_length: 15; cdr3_nt: TGCAGTGCTAGAGGCACGGGACAGAATAATGAAAAACTGTTTTTT; cdr3_aa: CSARGTGQNNEKLFF
v_call: TRBV4-1; d_call: .; clone_size: .; j_call: TRBJ2-5; cdr3_length: 12; cdr3_nt: TGCGCCAGCAGCCAAAATTTGGAGACCCAGTACTTC; cdr3_aa: CASSQNLETQYF
v_call: TRBV25-1; d_call: .; clone_size: .; j_call: TRBJ1-5; cdr3_length: 12; cdr3_nt: TGTGCCAGCAGAGATCCGGGGCAGCCCCAGCATTTT; cdr3_aa: CASRDPGQPQHF